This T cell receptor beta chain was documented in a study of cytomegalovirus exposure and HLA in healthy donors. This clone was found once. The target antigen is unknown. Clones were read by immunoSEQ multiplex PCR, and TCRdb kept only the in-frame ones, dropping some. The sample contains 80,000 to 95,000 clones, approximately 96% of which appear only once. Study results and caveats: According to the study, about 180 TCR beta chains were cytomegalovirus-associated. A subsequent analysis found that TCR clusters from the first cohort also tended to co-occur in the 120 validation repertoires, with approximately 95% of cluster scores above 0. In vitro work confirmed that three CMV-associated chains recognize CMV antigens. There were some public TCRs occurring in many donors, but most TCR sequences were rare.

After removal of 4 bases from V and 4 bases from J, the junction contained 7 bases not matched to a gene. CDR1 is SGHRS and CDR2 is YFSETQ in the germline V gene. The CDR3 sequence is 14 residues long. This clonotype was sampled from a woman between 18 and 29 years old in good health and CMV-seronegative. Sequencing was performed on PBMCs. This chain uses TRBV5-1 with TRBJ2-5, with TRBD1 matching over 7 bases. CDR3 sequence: CASSDDAGGETQYF. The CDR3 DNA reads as TGCGCCAGCAGCGACGACGCAGGGGGAGAGACCCAGTACTTC.